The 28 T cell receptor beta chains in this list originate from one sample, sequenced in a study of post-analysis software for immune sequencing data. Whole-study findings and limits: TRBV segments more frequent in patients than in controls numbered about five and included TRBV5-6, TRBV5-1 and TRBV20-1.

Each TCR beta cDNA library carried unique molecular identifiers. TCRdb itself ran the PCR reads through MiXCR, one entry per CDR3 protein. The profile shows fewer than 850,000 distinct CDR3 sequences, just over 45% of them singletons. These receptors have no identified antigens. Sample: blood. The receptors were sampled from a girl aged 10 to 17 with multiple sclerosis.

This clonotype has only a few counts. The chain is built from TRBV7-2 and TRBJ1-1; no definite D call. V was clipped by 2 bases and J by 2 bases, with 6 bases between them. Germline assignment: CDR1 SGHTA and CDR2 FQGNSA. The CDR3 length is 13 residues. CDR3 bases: TGTGCCAGCAGCTTATGGCCTAACACTGAAGCTTTCTTT. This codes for CASSLWPNTEAFF.

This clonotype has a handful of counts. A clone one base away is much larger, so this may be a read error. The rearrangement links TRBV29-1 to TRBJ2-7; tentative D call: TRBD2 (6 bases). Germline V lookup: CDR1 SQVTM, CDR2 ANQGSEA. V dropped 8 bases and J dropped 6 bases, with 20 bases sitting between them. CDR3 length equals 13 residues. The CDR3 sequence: CSFRSRRGGEQYF. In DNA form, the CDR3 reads TGCAGCTTCCGCAGCAGGAGGGGAGGCGAGCAGTACTTC.

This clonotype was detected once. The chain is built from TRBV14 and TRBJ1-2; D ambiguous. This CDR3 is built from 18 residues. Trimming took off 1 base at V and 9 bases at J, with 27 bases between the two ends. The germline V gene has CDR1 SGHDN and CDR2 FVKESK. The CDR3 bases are TGTGCCAGCAGCCAAGTCGGGCTGAGTGATCAGGCGAAGGTGAGCTACACCTTC. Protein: CASSQVGLSDQAKVSYTF. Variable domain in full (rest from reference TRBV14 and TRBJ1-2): EAGVTQFPSHSVIEKGQTVTLRCDPISGHDNLYWYRRVMGKEIKFLLHFVKESKQDESGMPNNRFLAERTGGTYSTLKVQPAELEDSGVYFCASSQVGLSDQAKVSYTFGSGTRLTVV.

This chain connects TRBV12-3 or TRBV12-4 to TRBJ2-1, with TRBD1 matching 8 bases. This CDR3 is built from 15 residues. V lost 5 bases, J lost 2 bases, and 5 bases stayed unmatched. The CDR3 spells CASSPTGVTYNEQFF. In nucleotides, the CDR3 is TGTGCCAGCAGTCCGACAGGGGTGACCTACAATGAGCAGTTCTTC.

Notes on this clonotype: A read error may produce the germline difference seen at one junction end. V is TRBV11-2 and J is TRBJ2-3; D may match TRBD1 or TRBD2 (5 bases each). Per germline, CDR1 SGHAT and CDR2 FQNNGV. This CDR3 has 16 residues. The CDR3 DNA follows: TGTGCCAGCAGCTCGGCCCGGGGCCTAAGGGGAGATGCGCAGTATTTT. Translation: CASSSARGLRGDAQYF.

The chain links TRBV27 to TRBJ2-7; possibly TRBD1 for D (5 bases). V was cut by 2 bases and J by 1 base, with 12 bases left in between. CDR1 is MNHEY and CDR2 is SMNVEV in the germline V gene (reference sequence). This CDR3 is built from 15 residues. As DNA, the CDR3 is TGTGCCAGCAGTTTACTGGGGCCTCTGTCCTACGAGCAGTACTTC. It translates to CASSLLGPLSYEQYF.

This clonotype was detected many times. CDR3 sequence reads: CASSRGGGTDTQYF. The CDR3 DNA follows: TGTGCCAGCAGTAGAGGCGGAGGCACAGATACGCAGTATTTT. The V call is TRBV12-3 or TRBV12-4, the J call TRBJ2-3; no clear D. CDR3 length: 14 amino acids. V was clipped by 5 bases and J by 1 base, with 10 bases between them.

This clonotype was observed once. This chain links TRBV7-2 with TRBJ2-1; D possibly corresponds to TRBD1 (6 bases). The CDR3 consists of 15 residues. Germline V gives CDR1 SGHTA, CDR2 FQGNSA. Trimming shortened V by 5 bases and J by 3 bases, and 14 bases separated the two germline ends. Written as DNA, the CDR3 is TGTGCCAGCAGCCTGCCCCAGGGGTTCTACAATGAGCAGTTCTTC. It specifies CASSLPQGFYNEQFF.

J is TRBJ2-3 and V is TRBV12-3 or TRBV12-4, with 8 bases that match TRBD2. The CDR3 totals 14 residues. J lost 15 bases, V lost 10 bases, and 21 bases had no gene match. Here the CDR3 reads CATRAGVGADMQYF. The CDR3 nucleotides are TGTGCCACCAGAGCGGGAGTTGGAGCAGATATGCAATATTTT.

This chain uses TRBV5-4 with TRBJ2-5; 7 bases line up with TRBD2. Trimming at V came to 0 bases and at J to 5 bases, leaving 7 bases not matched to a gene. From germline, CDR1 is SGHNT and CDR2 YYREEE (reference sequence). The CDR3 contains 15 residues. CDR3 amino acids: CASSLVAGLEETQYF. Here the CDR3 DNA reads TGTGCCAGCAGCTTGGTAGCGGGCCTAGAGGAGACCCAGTACTTC.

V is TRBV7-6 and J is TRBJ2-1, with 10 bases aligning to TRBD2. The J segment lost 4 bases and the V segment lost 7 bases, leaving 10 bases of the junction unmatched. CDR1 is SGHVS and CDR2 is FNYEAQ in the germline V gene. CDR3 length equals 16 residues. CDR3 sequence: CASTNLAGVQYNEQFF. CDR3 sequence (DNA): TGTGCCAGCACCAACCTAGCGGGAGTTCAGTACAATGAGCAGTTCTTC.

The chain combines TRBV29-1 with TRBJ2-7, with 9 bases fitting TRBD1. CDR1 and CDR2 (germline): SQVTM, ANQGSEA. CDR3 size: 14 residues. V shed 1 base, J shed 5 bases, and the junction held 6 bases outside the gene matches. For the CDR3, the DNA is TGCAGCGTTGAAGGGGGACAGGGAGGCGACGAGCAGTACTTC. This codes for CSVEGGQGGDEQYF.

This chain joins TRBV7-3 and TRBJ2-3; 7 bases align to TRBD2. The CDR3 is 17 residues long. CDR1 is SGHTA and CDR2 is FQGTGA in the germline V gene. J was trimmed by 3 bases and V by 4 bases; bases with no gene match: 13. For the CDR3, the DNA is TGTGCCAGCAGCTACAAGCCCAGCGGGATTGGTACAGATACGCAGTATTTT. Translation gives CASSYKPSGIGTDTQYF.

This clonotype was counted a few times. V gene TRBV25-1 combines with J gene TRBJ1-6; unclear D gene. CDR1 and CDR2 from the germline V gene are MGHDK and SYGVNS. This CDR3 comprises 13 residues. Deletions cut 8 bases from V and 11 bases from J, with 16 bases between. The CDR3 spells CASPGGSHPPLHF. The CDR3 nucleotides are TGTGCCAGCCCCGGAGGGTCCCATCCACCCCTCCACTTT.

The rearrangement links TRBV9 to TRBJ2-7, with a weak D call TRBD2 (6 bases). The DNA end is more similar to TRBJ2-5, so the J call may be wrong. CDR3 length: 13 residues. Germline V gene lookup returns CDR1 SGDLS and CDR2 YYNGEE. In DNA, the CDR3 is TGTGCCAGCAGTTCTAGCGATAAAGAGACCCAGTACTTC. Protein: CASSSSDKETQYF.

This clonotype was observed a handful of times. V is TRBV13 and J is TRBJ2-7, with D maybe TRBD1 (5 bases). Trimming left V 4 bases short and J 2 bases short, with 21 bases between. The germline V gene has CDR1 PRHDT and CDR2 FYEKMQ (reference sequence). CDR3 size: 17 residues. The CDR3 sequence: CASSSQFRLDRPYEQYF. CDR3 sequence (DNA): TGTGCCAGCAGCTCCCAGTTTCGTTTAGACAGACCCTACGAGCAGTACTTC.

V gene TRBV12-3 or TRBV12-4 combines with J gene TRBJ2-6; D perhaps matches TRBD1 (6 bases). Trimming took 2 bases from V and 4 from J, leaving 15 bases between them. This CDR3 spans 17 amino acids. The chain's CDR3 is CASSLSGDRLGANVLTF. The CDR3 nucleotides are TGTGCCAGCAGTTTATCAGGGGATAGACTGGGGGCCAACGTCCTGACTTTC.

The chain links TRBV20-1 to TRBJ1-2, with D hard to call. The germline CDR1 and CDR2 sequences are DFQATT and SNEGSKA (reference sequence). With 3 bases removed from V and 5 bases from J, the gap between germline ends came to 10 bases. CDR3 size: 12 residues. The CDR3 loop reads CSASREGYGYTF. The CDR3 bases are TGCAGTGCTAGTCGGGAAGGGTATGGCTACACCTTC.

In DNA form, the CDR3 reads TGTGCCAGTTTGGGACTTCACACAGATACGCAGTATTTT. Residues: CASLGLHTDTQYF. The chain couples TRBV12-3 or TRBV12-4 to TRBJ2-3; a weak D match, TRBD2 (6 bases). The CDR3 extends over 13 amino acids. The germline V and J ends were trimmed by 9 bases and 2 bases, with 12 bases remaining between them.

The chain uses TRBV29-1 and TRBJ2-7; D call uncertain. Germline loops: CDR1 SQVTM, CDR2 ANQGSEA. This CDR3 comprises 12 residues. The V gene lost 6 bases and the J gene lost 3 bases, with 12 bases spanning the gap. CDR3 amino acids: CSVTVNRYEQYF. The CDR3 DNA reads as TGCAGCGTCACAGTTAACCGCTACGAGCAGTACTTC.

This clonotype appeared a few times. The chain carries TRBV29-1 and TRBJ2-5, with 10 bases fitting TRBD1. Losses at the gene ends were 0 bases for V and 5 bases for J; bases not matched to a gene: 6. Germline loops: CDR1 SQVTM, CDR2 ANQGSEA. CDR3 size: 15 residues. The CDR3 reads CSVEDPDRGLETQYF. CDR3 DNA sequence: TGCAGCGTTGAAGATCCTGACAGGGGGCTTGAGACCCAGTACTTC.

The CDR3 DNA is TGCAGTGCAAAGGACGAGAACTGGTCGTGGTCCCACTTAAACAATGAGCAGTTCTTC. Translated, it gives CSAKDENWSWSHLNNEQFF. This rearrangement joins TRBV20-1 to TRBJ2-1, with D unclear. V was cut by 6 bases and J by 5 bases, with 32 bases left in between. The CDR3 has 19 amino acids. CDR1 and CDR2 from the germline V gene are DFQATT and SNEGSKA (reference sequence).

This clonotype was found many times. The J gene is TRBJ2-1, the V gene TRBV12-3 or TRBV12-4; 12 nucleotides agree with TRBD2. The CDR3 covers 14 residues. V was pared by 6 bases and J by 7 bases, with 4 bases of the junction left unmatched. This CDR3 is CASSPLAGGNEQFF. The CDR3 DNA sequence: TGTGCCAGCAGCCCCCTAGCGGGGGGGAATGAGCAGTTCTTC.

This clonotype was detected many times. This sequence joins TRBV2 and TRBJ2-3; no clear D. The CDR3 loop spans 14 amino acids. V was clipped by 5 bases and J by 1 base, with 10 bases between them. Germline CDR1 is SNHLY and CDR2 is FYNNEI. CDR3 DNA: TGTGCCAGCAGTCTATCCCCGGGCACAGATACGCAGTATTTT. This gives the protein CASSLSPGTDTQYF. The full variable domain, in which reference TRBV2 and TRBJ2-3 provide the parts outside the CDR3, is EPEVTQTPSHQVTQMGQEVILRCVPISNHLYFYWYRQILGQKVEFLVSFYNNEISEKSEIFDDQFSVERPDGSNFTLKIRSTKLEDSAMYFCASSLSPGTDTQYFGPGTRLTVL.

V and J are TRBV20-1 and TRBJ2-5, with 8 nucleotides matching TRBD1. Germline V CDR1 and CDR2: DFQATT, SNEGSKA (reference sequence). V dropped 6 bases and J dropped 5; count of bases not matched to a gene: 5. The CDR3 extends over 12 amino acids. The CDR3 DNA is TGCAGTGCGCCCACAGGGGGGGAGACCCAGTACTTC. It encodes CSAPTGGETQYF.

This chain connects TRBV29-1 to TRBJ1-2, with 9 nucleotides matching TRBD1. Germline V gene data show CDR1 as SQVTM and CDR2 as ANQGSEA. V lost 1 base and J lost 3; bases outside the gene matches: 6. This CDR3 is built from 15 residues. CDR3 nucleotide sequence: TGCAGCGTTGAAGTTAAGGGGACAGGGCACTATGGCTACACCTTC. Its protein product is CSVEVKGTGHYGYTF.

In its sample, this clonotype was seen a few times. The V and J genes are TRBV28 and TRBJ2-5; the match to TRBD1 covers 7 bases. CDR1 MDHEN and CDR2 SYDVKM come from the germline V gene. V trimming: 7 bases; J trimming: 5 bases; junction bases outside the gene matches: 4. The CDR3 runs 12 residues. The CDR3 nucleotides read TGTGCCAGCATTAACAGGGGTGAGACCCAGTACTTC. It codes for CASINRGETQYF.

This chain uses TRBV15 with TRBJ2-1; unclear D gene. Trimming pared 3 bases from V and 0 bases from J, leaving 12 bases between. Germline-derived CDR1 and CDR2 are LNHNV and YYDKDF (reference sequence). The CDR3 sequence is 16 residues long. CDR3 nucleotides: TGTGCCACCAGCAGCCCCAAAGTGAGCTCCTACAATGAGCAGTTCTTC. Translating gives CATSSPKVSSYNEQFF.